These 23 T cell receptor beta chains were sequenced from one sample in a study of radiotherapy plus CTLA-4 blockade in lung cancer. The repertoire was sequenced with immunoSEQ multiplex PCR; TCRdb's copy has only in-frame clones and lacks some. The sample contains roughly 59,000 clones, 70% to 80% of which appear only once. Sequencing used peripheral blood, obtained from a patient treated with radiotherapy plus ipilimumab. The receptors were gathered from a human donor with non-small cell lung cancer whose response to radiotherapy plus ipilimumab could not be evaluated.

There are a few counts of this clone. The chain has TRBV5-1 and TRBJ2-5; 12 bases agree with TRBD1. In germline, CDR1 is SGHRS, CDR2 YFSETQ. Trimming cost V 4 bases and J 4 bases; bases outside gene matches: 8. The CDR3 is 16 residues long. CDR3 in DNA: TGCGCCAGCAGCGTTTCCGGGACAGGGGGCATAGAGACCCAGTACTTC. As protein: CASSVSGTGGIETQYF.

The chain uses TRBV15 and TRBJ1-5, with D perhaps TRBD1 (6 bases). Germline loops: CDR1 LNHNV, CDR2 YYDKDF (reference sequence). CDR3 size: 15 residues. Between the trimmed V and J ends, which lost 5 bases and 3 bases, there was a span of 14 bases. This chain's CDR3 is CATSPSRGANQPQHF. CDR3 DNA sequence: TGTGCCACCAGCCCGTCCAGGGGTGCCAATCAGCCCCAGCATTTT.

The chain employs TRBV30 and TRBJ2-1; 15 nucleotides agree with TRBD2. Germline V CDR1 and CDR2: GTSNPN, SVGIG (reference sequence). The CDR3 is made up of 14 amino acids. Trimming removed 8 bases from V and 8 bases from J; junction bases left unmatched: 7. The CDR3 sequence is CARTSGRAVDEQFF. CDR3 nucleotide sequence: TGTGCCCGGACTAGCGGGAGGGCTGTCGATGAGCAGTTCTTC.

This chain connects TRBV28 to TRBJ1-2, with D perhaps matching TRBD1 (6 bases). V lost 5 bases to trimming and J lost 0 bases, with 16 bases between them. The V gene's germline CDR1 is MDHEN and CDR2 SYDVKM. CDR3 size: 16 residues. CDR3 protein: CASSLRGTAANYGYTF. The CDR3 nucleotides are TGTGCCAGCAGTCTTAGGGGGACGGCTGCTAACTATGGCTACACCTTC.

A few counts support this clone. A junction boundary mismatches the germline segment, possibly from a read error. This chain uses TRBV18 with TRBJ2-7; either TRBD1 or TRBD2 may fit D (6 bases each). This CDR3 has 14 residues. Germline loops: CDR1 KGHSH, CDR2 LQKENI. The CDR3 bases are TGTGCCAGCACACCGGGGGCACAGATCTACGAGCAGTACTTC. Protein product: CASTPGAQIYEQYF.

V usage is TRBV2 and J usage is TRBJ1-2; no reliable D call. Germline V gene lookup returns CDR1 SNHLY and CDR2 FYNNEI. V was cut by 3 bases and J by 4 bases, with 3 bases left in between. The CDR3 extends over 11 amino acids. As DNA, the CDR3 is TGTGCCAGCAGTGACAGCTATGGCTACACCTTC. Protein product: CASSDSYGYTF.

This clone has a handful of counts. The rearrangement uses TRBV30 and TRBJ1-4, with a weak D call TRBD1 (5 bases). Deletions cut 8 bases from V and 6 bases from J, with 13 bases between. Germline V lookup: CDR1 GTSNPN, CDR2 SVGIG (reference sequence). The CDR3 totals 12 residues. This chain's CDR3 is CALQGGYEKLFF. The CDR3 DNA reads TGTGCCCTCCAGGGAGGATATGAAAAACTGTTTTTT.

This sequence joins TRBV5-1 and TRBJ2-5, with 7 bases matching TRBD1. There are 16 residues in the CDR3. J was trimmed by 2 bases and V by 0 bases; bases with no gene match: 7. In germline, CDR1 is SGHRS, CDR2 YFSETQ. The CDR3 DNA is TGCGCCAGCAGCTTGGGGACAGGAGCCAAACAAGAGACCCAGTACTTC. Translated: CASSLGTGAKQETQYF.

The gene calls are TRBV2 and TRBJ1-1; 7 bases match TRBD1. V trimming: 2 bases; J trimming: 5 bases; junction bases outside the gene matches: 8. The CDR3 runs to 15 residues. Germline V gene lookup returns CDR1 SNHLY and CDR2 FYNNEI. The CDR3 here is CASSELRTGGTEAFF. The CDR3 DNA reads TGTGCCAGCAGTGAACTACGGACAGGAGGGACTGAAGCTTTCTTT.

This rearrangement joins TRBV6-5 to TRBJ1-1; no reliable D call. Trimming cost V 0 bases and J 9 bases, with 11 bases left between them. The CDR3 loop spans 13 amino acids. Germline CDR1 MNHEY, CDR2 SVGAGI. CDR3 sequence reads: CASSYSPGPQAFF. The CDR3, as DNA: TGTGCCAGCAGTTACTCGCCAGGTCCCCAAGCTTTCTTT.

This chain connects TRBV4-3 to TRBJ1-4; TRBD1 matches at 9 bases. The CDR3 contains 16 residues. The V gene end was trimmed by 1 base and the J gene end by 3 bases; junction bases not matched to a gene: 3. CDR1 LGHNA and CDR2 YSLEER come from the germline V gene. The CDR3 coding sequence is TGCGCCAGCAGCCAAGTCCGGGACAGGGCTAATGAAAAACTGTTTTTT. Protein product: CASSQVRDRANEKLFF.

The chain combines TRBV7-3 with TRBJ1-2; no clear D. V lost 0 bases and J 6 bases, leaving 8 bases between the germline ends. The CDR3 loop spans 13 amino acids. The germline CDR1 and CDR2 sequences are SGHTA and FQGTGA. The CDR3 spells CASSLTSRNGYTF. In DNA, the CDR3 is TGTGCCAGCAGCTTAACCAGCAGGAATGGCTACACCTTC. The full variable domain, its missing parts supplied by reference TRBV7-3 and TRBJ1-2, is GAGVSQTPSNKVTEKGKYVELRCDPISGHTALYWYRQSLGQGPEFLIYFQGTGAADDSGLPNDRFFAVRPEGSVSTLKIQRTERGDSAVYLCASSLTSRNGYTFGSGTRLTVV.

In this sample, this clone turned up a few times. The V and J genes are TRBV19 and TRBJ2-3; D unresolved. This CDR3 has 15 residues. Germline V gene lookup returns CDR1 LNHDA and CDR2 SQIVND (reference sequence). The ends were cut back, 1 base at V and 0 bases at J, with 8 bases in the middle. CDR3 sequence: CASSIGQTSTDTQYF. Written as DNA, the CDR3 is TGTGCCAGTAGTATAGGGCAGACTAGCACAGATACGCAGTATTTT.

This chain joins TRBV18 and TRBJ2-7; a weak D match, TRBD1 (5 bases). CDR1 and CDR2 (germline): KGHSH, LQKENI. This CDR3 contains 13 residues. Deletions cut 3 bases from V and 6 bases from J, with 12 bases between. CDR3 DNA: TGTGCCAGCTCACCCCCGAGACAGCCCGAGCAGTACTTC. Amino acid sequence: CASSPPRQPEQYF.

This clone is a singleton in its sample. The V call is TRBV19, the J call TRBJ1-2; 7 positions agree with TRBD1. The CDR3 is 16 amino acids. Germline CDR1 is LNHDA and CDR2 is SQIVND (reference sequence). V dropped 3 bases and J dropped 4; count of bases not matched to a gene: 11. In nucleotides, the CDR3 is TGTGCCAGTAGTATTGGGACAGCGGGCCTCCTCTATGGCTACACCTTC. Amino acids: CASSIGTAGLLYGYTF.

This clone was detected a few times. The rearrangement links TRBV30 to TRBJ1-5; D gene unclear. The CDR3 covers 14 residues. The V gene's germline CDR1 is GTSNPN and CDR2 SVGIG (reference sequence). V was shortened by 1 base and J by 5 bases, with 12 bases between the two germline ends. The chain's CDR3 is CAWSGLAADQPQHF. CDR3 bases: TGTGCCTGGAGTGGACTGGCAGCCGATCAGCCCCAGCATTTT.

V usage is TRBV19 and J usage is TRBJ2-7, with D hard to call. This CDR3 has 13 residues. Germline V gene data show CDR1 as LNHDA and CDR2 as SQIVND (reference sequence). V gave up 0 bases and J gave up 4 bases, with 7 bases separating them. The chain's CDR3 is CASSIERSYEQYF. CDR3 coding DNA: TGTGCCAGTAGTATAGAACGCAGTTACGAGCAGTACTTC.

V gene TRBV27 combines with J gene TRBJ1-2; D possibly corresponds to TRBD1 (5 bases). CDR1 MNHEY and CDR2 SMNVEV come from the germline V gene (reference sequence). The CDR3 runs 15 residues. The V end was cut by 5 bases, the J end by 3 bases, with 16 bases between. CDR3 nucleotides: TGTGCCAGCAGTATAACCCGGGACTCGTACTATGGCTACACCTTC. Translating it yields CASSITRDSYYGYTF.

The gene calls are TRBV5-6 and TRBJ1-2, with 9 bases that match TRBD1. V lost 2 bases to trimming and J lost 4 bases; unmatched junction nucleotides: 9. CDR1 and CDR2 (germline): SGHDT, YYEEEE. CDR3 length: 16 residues. CDR3 sequence (DNA): TGTGCCAGCAGCTTTTCCCCACAACAGGGGGCCTATGGCTACACCTTC. This codes for CASSFSPQQGAYGYTF.

The gene calls are TRBV2 and TRBJ1-1; D gene unclear. Trimming cost V 5 bases and J 1 base, with 14 bases left between them. Germline loops: CDR1 SNHLY, CDR2 FYNNEI. This CDR3 has 15 amino acids. CDR3 amino acids: CASSRDALTNTEAFF. DNA of the CDR3: TGTGCCAGCAGTCGGGATGCGCTTACGAACACTGAAGCTTTCTTT.

The V and J genes are TRBV12-5 and TRBJ2-5, with unresolved D. Trimming stripped 4 bases from V and 4 bases from J, with 13 bases between. The germline V gene encodes CDR1 LGHNT and CDR2 FRNRAP. This CDR3 has 14 residues. CDR3 protein: CASGSSAFRETQYF. The CDR3 coding sequence is TGTGCTAGTGGTTCCAGCGCATTCCGAGAGACCCAGTACTTC.

The V and J genes are TRBV5-1 and TRBJ1-3; 8 nucleotides align to TRBD1. V lost 4 bases to trimming and J lost 0 bases; unmatched junction nucleotides: 6. This CDR3 is 16 amino acids long. Germline V lookup: CDR1 SGHRS, CDR2 YFSETQ. CDR3 DNA sequence: TGCGCCAGCAGCGAGACAGGGGCCAGCTCTGGAAACACCATATATTTT. Translating it yields CASSETGASSGNTIYF.

The chain couples TRBV7-3 to TRBJ2-2; unclear D gene. CDR3 length equals 13 residues. The V and J ends lost 0 bases and 6 bases respectively, with 5 bases between them. The germline CDR1 and CDR2 sequences are SGHTA and FQGTGA. CDR3 sequence (DNA): TGTGCCAGCAGCTTAACCCCCGCCGGGGAGCTGTTTTTT. It codes for CASSLTPAGELFF.